This TCR beta chain emerged from a study of blood T cell repertoires in COVID-19. Across the study: T cells, B-cell-depleted T cells, or PBMCs provided the cDNA or gDNA that served as material.

The CDR3 spans 13 residues. V shed 5 bases and J 4 bases; nucleotides not matched to a gene: 4. Germline CDR1 is SGHTA and CDR2 is FQGTGA. The protocol was immunoSEQ multiplex PCR, while the TCRdb copy is restricted to in-frame clones and leaves out a portion. This table holds about 17,000 clones, roughly 89% found once. This receptor was identified in a man in his 60s with active COVID-19. The rearrangement links TRBV7-3 to TRBJ2-5, with 7 bases fitting TRBD1. Sequencing was done on a sample of peripheral blood. For the CDR3, the DNA is TGTGCCAGCAGCAGCAACAGGGGAGAGACCCAGTACTTC. Amino acids: CASSSNRGETQYF. The variable domain in full, with the rest retrieved from reference TRBV7-3 and TRBJ2-5, is GAGVSQTPSNKVTEKGKYVELRCDPISGHTALYWYRQSLGQGPEFLIYFQGTGAADDSGLPNDRFFAVRPEGSVSTLKIQRTERGDSAVYLCASSSNRGETQYFGPGTRLLVL.